A selection of T cell receptor beta chains follows, all from one sample in a study of shared clonotypes between healthy human individuals. Assay used: immunoSEQ multiplex PCR; TCRdb lists only in-frame clones, some missing. Of approximately 2.3 million clones in the sample, 90% to 95% are singletons; the top ten hold 0.35% to 0.45%. The sequencing input was naive CD4+ T cells from PBMCs. The receptors stem from a man aged 18 to 30 in good health. Some clones in this sample may be carry-over from other donors' samples. CDR3s include the opening cysteine and the closing phenylalanine or tryptophan. A D gene is named only where the DNA matches it firmly. The size of a clone is reported for some rows only, either as once, few or many, or as a class for expanded clones.

J gene: TRBJ2-7; V gene: TRBV11-1; clone size: -; D gene: TRBD1; CDR3 protein: CASSLRRGSYEQYF; CDR3 DNA: TGTGCCAGCAGCTTACGCAGGGGGTCCTACGAGCAGTACTTC
J gene: TRBJ1-1; V gene: TRBV7-9; clone size: -; D gene: -; CDR3 protein: CASSFMPGRVQGEAFF; CDR3 DNA: TGTGCCAGCAGCTTTATGCCAGGACGAGTGCAGGGAGAAGCTTTCTTT
J gene: TRBJ1-5; V gene: TRBV6-5; clone size: -; D gene: -; CDR3 protein: CASSDGVNQPQHF; CDR3 DNA: TGTGCCAGCAGTGACGGGGTCAATCAGCCCCAGCATTTT
J gene: TRBJ1-2; V gene: TRBV5-4; clone size: -; D gene: TRBD1; CDR3 protein: CASSFGQGNYGYTF; CDR3 DNA: TGTGCCAGCAGCTTCGGACAGGGAAACTATGGCTACACCTTC
J gene: TRBJ2-1; V gene: TRBV10-2; clone size: -; D gene: -; CDR3 protein: CASRDRSSYNEQFF; CDR3 DNA: TGCGCCAGCAGGGACCGAAGCTCCTACAATGAGCAGTTCTTC
J gene: TRBJ2-1; V gene: TRBV4-2; clone size: once; D gene: TRBD2; CDR3 protein: CASSQEGLAGGPGNEQFF; CDR3 DNA: TGTGCCAGCAGCCAAGAGGGACTAGCGGGAGGGCCAGGCAATGAGCAGTTCTTC
J gene: TRBJ2-7; V gene: TRBV7-2; clone size: -; D gene: TRBD1; CDR3 protein: CASSFSGTGQYEQYF; CDR3 DNA: TGTGCCAGCAGCTTTTCCGGGACAGGTCAGTACGAGCAGTACTTC
J gene: TRBJ2-7; V gene: TRBV5-1; clone size: -; D gene: TRBD2; CDR3 protein: CASSLAAIAGGPDEQYF; CDR3 DNA: TGCGCCAGCAGCTTGGCCGCGATAGCGGGAGGGCCAGACGAGCAGTACTTC
J gene: TRBJ2-5; V gene: TRBV7-2; clone size: once; D gene: TRBD1; CDR3 protein: CASSVVRGQETQYF; CDR3 DNA: TGTGCCAGCAGCGTCGTAAGGGGGCAGGAGACCCAGTACTTC
J gene: TRBJ1-2; V gene: TRBV18; clone size: -; D gene: TRBD1; CDR3 protein: CASSPPGTGSYGYTF; CDR3 DNA: TGTGCCAGCTCACCACCGGGGACAGGCTCCTATGGCTACACCTTC
J gene: TRBJ2-1; V gene: TRBV28; clone size: -; D gene: TRBD2; CDR3 protein: CASSLVSGIVPGQFF; CDR3 DNA: TGTGCCAGCAGTTTGGTAAGCGGGATAGTGCCCGGGCAGTTCTTC
J gene: TRBJ2-5; V gene: TRBV27; clone size: -; D gene: TRBD1; CDR3 protein: CASSQSGTGSLAQYF; CDR3 DNA: TGTGCCAGCAGTCAGTCTGGGACAGGGTCCCTGGCCCAGTACTTC
J gene: TRBJ2-3; V gene: TRBV25-1; clone size: -; D gene: TRBD2; CDR3 protein: CASSYTSGSVTDTQYF; CDR3 DNA: TGTGCCAGCAGTTATACTAGCGGGAGTGTGACAGATACGCAGTATTTT
J gene: TRBJ1-2; V gene: TRBV6-4; clone size: -; D gene: -; CDR3 protein: CASTPGPGAIYGYTF; CDR3 DNA: TGTGCCAGCACTCCGGGACCGGGGGCGATCTATGGCTACACCTTC
J gene: TRBJ1-2; V gene: TRBV15; clone size: once; D gene: -; CDR3 protein: CATSRDPLANYGYTF; CDR3 DNA: TGTGCCACCAGCAGAGATCCCCTAGCTAACTATGGCTACACCTTC
J gene: TRBJ2-4; V gene: TRBV6-1; clone size: -; D gene: -; CDR3 protein: CASRGPAKNIQYF; CDR3 DNA: TGTGCCAGCAGGGGACCAGCCAAAAACATTCAGTACTTC
J gene: TRBJ1-5; V gene: TRBV28; clone size: -; D gene: TRBD1; CDR3 protein: CASSTTGGNQPQHF; CDR3 DNA: TGTGCCAGCAGTACAACAGGGGGTAATCAGCCCCAGCATTTT
J gene: TRBJ1-2; V gene: TRBV19; clone size: -; D gene: TRBD1; CDR3 protein: CASSPPLRDSNYGYTF; CDR3 DNA: TGTGCCAGTAGTCCTCCGCTCAGGGACAGTAACTATGGCTACACCTTC
J gene: TRBJ2-1; V gene: TRBV29-1; clone size: -; D gene: TRBD2; CDR3 protein: CSVRGRAYNEQFF; CDR3 DNA: TGCAGCGTTAGAGGGAGGGCCTACAATGAGCAGTTCTTC
J gene: TRBJ1-2; V gene: TRBV5-1; clone size: -; D gene: TRBD1; CDR3 protein: CASTSTGVNGYTF; CDR3 DNA: TGCGCCAGCACCTCGACAGGGGTCAATGGCTACACCTTC
J gene: TRBJ2-1; V gene: TRBV7-9; clone size: -; D gene: TRBD1; CDR3 protein: CASSYRDRGQMTYNEQFF; CDR3 DNA: TGTGCCAGCAGCTACCGGGACAGGGGGCAGATGACCTACAATGAGCAGTTCTTC
J gene: TRBJ2-1; V gene: TRBV4-2; clone size: -; D gene: -; CDR3 protein: CASSQERDLNNEQFF; CDR3 DNA: TGTGCCAGCAGCCAAGAAAGGGACTTGAACAATGAGCAGTTCTTC
J gene: TRBJ1-1; V gene: TRBV2; clone size: -; D gene: -; CDR3 protein: CASSDAVNTEAFF; CDR3 DNA: TGTGCCAGCAGTGACGCGGTTAACACTGAAGCTTTCTTT
J gene: TRBJ1-2; V gene: TRBV7-2; clone size: -; D gene: TRBD1; CDR3 protein: CASSPGQGPYGYTF; CDR3 DNA: TGTGCCAGCAGCCCCGGACAGGGACCCTATGGCTACACCTTC
J gene: TRBJ2-5; V gene: TRBV28; clone size: -; D gene: -; CDR3 protein: CASNRGRQETQYF; CDR3 DNA: TGTGCCAGCAATCGAGGCAGACAAGAGACCCAGTACTTC
J gene: TRBJ2-1; V gene: TRBV7-9; clone size: -; D gene: -; CDR3 protein: CASSLVYPGSYNEQFF; CDR3 DNA: TGTGCCAGCAGCTTAGTTTACCCGGGGTCATACAATGAGCAGTTCTTC
J gene: TRBJ2-7; V gene: TRBV7-2; clone size: -; D gene: -; CDR3 protein: CASSLGRGYEQYF; CDR3 DNA: TGTGCCAGCAGCTTAGGCAGGGGCTACGAGCAGTACTTC
J gene: TRBJ2-7; V gene: TRBV28; clone size: -; D gene: -; CDR3 protein: CASSLGGSQSYEQYF; CDR3 DNA: TGTGCCAGCAGTTTAGGGGGGTCCCAATCCTACGAGCAGTACTTC
J gene: TRBJ2-3; V gene: TRBV5-4; clone size: -; D gene: -; CDR3 protein: CASSLARNTDTQYF; CDR3 DNA: TGTGCCAGCAGCTTAGCTAGAAACACAGATACGCAGTATTTT
J gene: TRBJ1-1; V gene: TRBV5-1; clone size: -; D gene: -; CDR3 protein: CASSLEPGDAAEAFF; CDR3 DNA: TGCGCCAGCAGCTTGGAACCTGGGGACGCCGCTGAAGCTTTCTTT
J gene: TRBJ2-2; V gene: TRBV27; clone size: -; D gene: -; CDR3 protein: CASSFQGGTGELFF; CDR3 DNA: TGTGCCAGCAGTTTTCAGGGAGGAACCGGGGAGCTGTTTTTT
J gene: TRBJ2-7; V gene: TRBV7-9; clone size: -; D gene: TRBD2; CDR3 protein: CASSARTSGEQYF; CDR3 DNA: TGTGCCAGCAGCGCTCGGACTAGCGGCGAGCAGTACTTC
J gene: TRBJ2-7; V gene: TRBV5-1; clone size: -; D gene: -; CDR3 protein: CASSSGSSSYEQYF; CDR3 DNA: TGCGCCAGCAGCTCGGGCAGCAGCTCCTACGAGCAGTACTTC
J gene: TRBJ2-2; V gene: TRBV2; clone size: once; D gene: TRBD2; CDR3 protein: CASSPLGFGRVKTGELFF; CDR3 DNA: TGTGCCAGCAGTCCACTGGGGTTCGGGAGGGTGAAGACCGGGGAGCTGTTTTTT
J gene: TRBJ1-1; V gene: TRBV29-1; clone size: -; D gene: -; CDR3 protein: CSVGDLNTEAFF; CDR3 DNA: TGCAGCGTGGGGGACTTGAACACTGAAGCTTTCTTT
J gene: TRBJ1-1; V gene: TRBV19; clone size: -; D gene: -; CDR3 protein: CASSVHSRVGAFF; CDR3 DNA: TGTGCCAGTAGCGTACACTCCAGGGTCGGAGCTTTCTTT
J gene: TRBJ2-1; V gene: TRBV6-5; clone size: once; D gene: TRBD2; CDR3 protein: CASRPSGSSYNEQFF; CDR3 DNA: TGTGCCAGCAGACCCAGCGGGAGCTCCTACAATGAGCAGTTCTTC
J gene: TRBJ2-7; V gene: TRBV2; clone size: -; D gene: -; CDR3 protein: CASLPGNPYEQYF; CDR3 DNA: TGTGCCAGCCTCCCAGGGAACCCCTACGAGCAGTACTTC
J gene: TRBJ2-7; V gene: TRBV5-3; clone size: -; D gene: -; CDR3 protein: CARPAGRQLYEQYF; CDR3 DNA: TGTGCCAGGCCCGCGGGACGGCAACTCTACGAGCAGTACTTC
J gene: TRBJ1-2; V gene: TRBV5-1; clone size: -; D gene: -; CDR3 protein: CASSLGPPEANYGYTF; CDR3 DNA: TGCGCCAGCAGCTTGGGGCCCCCCGAAGCTAACTATGGCTACACCTTC
J gene: TRBJ1-1; V gene: TRBV10-3; clone size: -; D gene: -; CDR3 protein: CAIKGDGTEAFF; CDR3 DNA: TGTGCCATCAAGGGTGACGGCACTGAAGCTTTCTTT
J gene: TRBJ2-3; V gene: TRBV9; clone size: -; D gene: -; CDR3 protein: CASSVATNTDTQYF; CDR3 DNA: TGTGCCAGCAGCGTAGCTACGAACACAGATACGCAGTATTTT
J gene: TRBJ2-2; V gene: TRBV4-2; clone size: once; D gene: TRBD2; CDR3 protein: CASSQRTRGDGELFF; CDR3 DNA: TGTGCCAGCAGCCAAAGGACTAGAGGGGACGGGGAGCTGTTTTTT
J gene: TRBJ2-3; V gene: TRBV29-1; clone size: -; D gene: -; CDR3 protein: CSVEFPGQDTQYF; CDR3 DNA: TGCAGCGTTGAATTCCCAGGGCAAGATACGCAGTATTTT
J gene: TRBJ1-2; V gene: TRBV6-1; clone size: -; D gene: -; CDR3 protein: CASSELGSSYGYTF; CDR3 DNA: TGTGCCAGCAGTGAATTGGGGTCCTCCTATGGCTACACCTTC
J gene: TRBJ1-6; V gene: TRBV2; clone size: -; D gene: -; CDR3 protein: CASNPGTPNSPLHF; CDR3 DNA: TGTGCCAGCAACCCCGGGACCCCCAATTCACCCCTCCACTTT
J gene: TRBJ2-3; V gene: TRBV9; clone size: -; D gene: TRBD1; CDR3 protein: CASSVQGASTDTQYF; CDR3 DNA: TGTGCCAGCAGCGTCCAGGGGGCGAGCACAGATACGCAGTATTTT
J gene: TRBJ2-5; V gene: TRBV18; clone size: -; D gene: TRBD1; CDR3 protein: CASSPDRQETQYF; CDR3 DNA: TGTGCCAGCTCACCGGACAGGCAAGAGACCCAGTACTTC
J gene: TRBJ1-2; V gene: TRBV28; clone size: -; D gene: -; CDR3 protein: CASTHQWGYTF; CDR3 DNA: TGTGCCAGCACCCACCAATGGGGCTACACCTTC
J gene: TRBJ1-1; V gene: TRBV6-6; clone size: -; D gene: -; CDR3 protein: CASSYESLAEEAFF; CDR3 DNA: TGTGCCAGCAGTTACGAGTCGTTGGCCGAGGAAGCTTTCTTT
J gene: TRBJ2-2; V gene: TRBV6-5; clone size: -; D gene: -; CDR3 protein: CASSYQGSTAGELFF; CDR3 DNA: TGTGCCAGCAGTTACCAGGGCTCGACGGCCGGGGAGCTGTTTTTT
J gene: TRBJ2-3; V gene: TRBV29-1; clone size: -; D gene: -; CDR3 protein: CSVEYPADTQYF; CDR3 DNA: TGCAGCGTTGAATATCCCGCAGATACGCAGTATTTT
J gene: TRBJ2-7; V gene: TRBV5-1; clone size: -; D gene: TRBD1; CDR3 protein: CASSSTRGLTYEQYF; CDR3 DNA: TGCGCCAGCAGCTCTACCAGGGGGTTAACCTACGAGCAGTACTTC